This T cell receptor (beta chain) was identified in a study of T cell repertoires in ileal Crohn's disease. Study background: About 36% were active smokers at surgery; median disease duration was around 8 years.

Per germline, CDR1 SGHRS and CDR2 YFSETQ. The CDR3 spans 17 residues. The V and J ends lost 4 bases and 0 bases, in that order; junction bases with no gene match: 11. Profiled with immunoSEQ multiplex PCR; TCRdb holds only in-frame clones, not every one. The sample shows 4,500 to 6,500 clones, approximately 95% of them seen only once. Study results and limitations: Active smokers at surgery had more clonal expansions than non-smokers. High-frequency clones were more common in sorted CD8 than CD4 cells.

With respect to this clone: Antigen unknown.

The sample consisted of ileal tissue. This receptor was taken from an adult with Crohn's disease. The chain recombines TRBV5-1 with TRBJ1-1; 8 bases fit TRBD1. The DNA for the CDR3 is TGCGCCAGCAGCCCACGACAGGGGCAGACTTTGAACACTGAAGCTTTCTTT. Protein sequence: CASSPRQGQTLNTEAFF.